This T cell receptor beta chain came from a study of response to subunit inactivated influenza vaccine. General study results and limits: Authors suggested each seasonal flu vaccination may recruit only limited numbers of new T cells.

TCRdb fed the RT-PCR reads into MiXCR, producing one record per CDR3 protein. The sample contains 550,000 to 600,000 distinct CDR3 sequences, about 10% of which appear only once. This clonotype has more than one count but fewer than ten. Its antigen is currently unknown. This CDR3 comprises 14 residues. Trimming took 4 bases from V and 3 from J; bases not matched to a gene: 5. Germline V CDR1 and CDR2: MNHEY, SVGEGT. This receptor was identified in a man aged 45-65 years who received an inactivated influenza vaccine. The starting material was PBMCs from blood, obtained on the day of vaccination. V usage is TRBV6-2 or TRBV6-3 and J usage is TRBJ2-7; 8 bases match TRBD1. The chain's CDR3 is CASSFLGQDYEQYF. CDR3 in DNA: TGTGCCAGCAGTTTCTTGGGACAGGACTACGAGCAGTACTTC.